This TCR beta chain was retrieved from a study of cytotoxic CD8 clonotypes in ibrutinib-treated CLL. About the study: Around 12 relapsed/refractory, more than 14 treatment-naive; around 18 IGHV unmutated. By median roughly 65 months, 12 had progressed and about 14 stayed remitted; responses had been 2 complete and approximately 24 partial. General study results and limits: Clonality showed a rise at ibrutinib response that reversed toward baseline at progression. Treatment left the uncommon public clonotypes either contracted or stable in frequency.

Here immunoSEQ multiplex PCR was the method, and the copy in TCRdb shows in-frame clones only, minus some. The sample lists over 140,000 clones, around 80% occurring once. The length of the CDR3 is 14 residues. Per germline, CDR1 MGHRA and CDR2 YSYEKL. Trimming left V 1 base short and J 3 bases short, with 10 bases between. With regard to this clone: As yet, its antigen is unknown.

Here the sequenced sample was PBMCs, taken after 36 months of ibrutinib treatment. This clonotype was sampled from a human donor with chronic lymphocytic leukemia. The rearrangement joins TRBV4-1 to TRBJ2-7; no clear D. Here the CDR3 reads CASSQVPEIYEQYF. CDR3 in DNA: TGCGCCAGCAGCCAAGTTCCAGAGATCTACGAGCAGTACTTC.